This TCR beta chain is drawn from a study of response to subunit inactivated influenza vaccine. MiXCR was run by TCRdb on the RT-PCR reads, yielding one entry per CDR3 protein. The table includes 860,000 or so distinct CDR3 sequences, around 20% detected once. This CDR3 spans 14 amino acids. Germline lookup yields CDR1 DFQATT and CDR2 SNEGSKA (reference sequence). With 2 bases removed from V and 2 bases from J, the gap between germline ends came to 12 bases. The sample holds a few counts of this clonotype. The V call is TRBV20-1, the J call TRBJ1-2, with D maybe TRBD1 (6 bases). The sequenced sample was PBMCs from blood, obtained around 5 days after vaccination. The origin of this receptor is a man aged 50 to 59 who received an inactivated influenza vaccine. The CDR3 is CSARLQGDNYGYTF. In DNA, the CDR3 is TGCAGTGCTAGATTACAGGGAGACAACTATGGCTACACCTTC.